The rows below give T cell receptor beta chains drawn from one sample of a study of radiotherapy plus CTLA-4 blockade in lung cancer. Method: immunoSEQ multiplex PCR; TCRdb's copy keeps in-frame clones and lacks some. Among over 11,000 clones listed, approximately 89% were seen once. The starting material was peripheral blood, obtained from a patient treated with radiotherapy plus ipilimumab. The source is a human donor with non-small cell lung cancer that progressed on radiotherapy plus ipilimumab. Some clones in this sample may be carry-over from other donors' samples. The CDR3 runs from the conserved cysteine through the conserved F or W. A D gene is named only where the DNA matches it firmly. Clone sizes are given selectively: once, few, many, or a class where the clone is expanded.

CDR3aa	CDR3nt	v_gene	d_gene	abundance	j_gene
CASSLDMTGGSEAFF	TGCGCCAGCAGCTTGGATATGACAGGGGGCTCGGAAGCTTTCTTT	TRBV5-1	TRBD1	-	TRBJ1-1
CASSRRGLKNEQFF	TGTGCCAGCAGTCGCAGGGGCCTGAAAAATGAGCAGTTCTTC	TRBV27	-	-	TRBJ2-1
CASKDSLSYEQYF	TGCGCCAGCAAAGACAGCCTCTCCTACGAGCAGTACTTC	TRBV5-1	-	few	TRBJ2-7
CASSLSRAGGLFGDTQYF	TGTGCCAGCAGCCTGTCGCGAGCGGGGGGTCTCTTCGGCGATACGCAGTATTTT	TRBV11-3	TRBD2	-	TRBJ2-3
CASSPLAGPRETQYF	TGTGCCAGCAGCCCACTAGCGGGACCCCGAGAGACCCAGTACTTC	TRBV5-6	TRBD2	-	TRBJ2-5
CASSYAENTEAFF	TGTGCCAGCAGTTATGCGGAGAACACTGAAGCTTTCTTT	TRBV6-6	-	-	TRBJ1-1
CASSTVAASTDTQYF	TGTGCCAGCAGCACCGTGGCGGCTAGCACAGATACGCAGTATTTT	TRBV4-2	-	-	TRBJ2-3
CASSFAANYGYTF	TGTGCCAGCAGTTTTGCAGCTAACTATGGCTACACCTTC	TRBV28	-	-	TRBJ1-2
CASRGGQGDHGELFF	TGTGCCAGTAGGGGGGGACAGGGGGATCACGGGGAGCTGTTTTTT	TRBV19	TRBD1	-	TRBJ2-2
CASSQVPSGGYNEQFF	TGTGCCAGCTCACAAGTCCCTAGCGGGGGCTACAATGAGCAGTTCTTC	TRBV18	TRBD2	-	TRBJ2-1
CASQKLNTEAFF	TGTGCCAGCCAGAAATTGAACACTGAAGCTTTCTTT	TRBV28	-	-	TRBJ1-1
CASSSGTGPKEIQETQYF	TGTGCCAGCAGCTCCGGGACAGGGCCTAAAGAAATACAAGAGACCCAGTACTTC	TRBV7-9	TRBD1	-	TRBJ2-5
CATTDRLSNQPQHF	TGTGCCACCACGGACAGGCTAAGCAATCAGCCCCAGCATTTT	TRBV21-1	-	-	TRBJ1-5
CASSKLAGGYNEQFF	TGTGCCAGCAGCAAACTAGCGGGAGGCTACAATGAGCAGTTCTTC	TRBV21-1	-	-	TRBJ2-1
CAGSSQTSGATGELFF	TGTGCCGGTAGTTCACAGACTAGCGGGGCCACCGGGGAGCTGTTTTTT	TRBV19	TRBD2	-	TRBJ2-2
CASSLRPRGYYEQYF	TGTGCCAGCAGCTTACGTCCCAGGGGGTATTACGAGCAGTACTTC	TRBV13	TRBD1	-	TRBJ2-7
CASSSEGGVNTEAFF	TGTGCCAGCAGCTCCGAGGGGGGGGTGAACACTGAAGCTTTCTTT	TRBV5-5	-	-	TRBJ1-1
CASSLDQGVDTEAFF	TGCGCCAGCAGCTTGGACCAGGGGGTGGACACTGAAGCTTTCTTT	TRBV5-1	TRBD1	-	TRBJ1-1
CASSLRGALGNQPQHF	TGTGCCAGCAGCTTGCGGGGGGCGCTGGGCAATCAGCCCCAGCATTTT	TRBV5-6	-	-	TRBJ1-5
CARAGRATHSGANVLTF	TGCGCCAGAGCCGGCAGGGCAACCCACTCTGGGGCCAACGTCCTGACTTTC	TRBV10-1	-	-	TRBJ2-6
CATSRDLPATNEKLFF	TGTGCCACCAGCAGAGATCTCCCTGCGACTAATGAAAAACTGTTTTTT	TRBV15	-	-	TRBJ1-4
CASSLAGTGGRDIQYF	TGTGCCAGCAGCCTAGCGGGTACAGGGGGCAGGGACATTCAGTACTTC	TRBV7-2	-	-	TRBJ2-4
CASSLEGWWDRGGEQYF	TGTGCCAGCAGCTTGGAGGGGTGGTGGGACAGGGGTGGTGAGCAGTACTTC	TRBV5-6	TRBD1	-	TRBJ2-7
CSVLYGSYEQYF	TGCAGCGTTCTCTACGGGAGCTACGAGCAGTACTTC	TRBV29-1	-	-	TRBJ2-7
CASSRLGRGDYEQFF	TGCGCCAGCAGCCGGCTCGGCAGGGGAGATTATGAGCAGTTCTTC	TRBV4-1	-	-	TRBJ2-1
CASRDFSFTGELFF	TGTGCCAGCCGGGACTTCTCATTCACCGGGGAGCTGTTTTTT	TRBV6-6	-	-	TRBJ2-2
CSVLQGGSYNEQFF	TGCAGCGTTCTACAGGGGGGGTCCTACAATGAGCAGTTCTTC	TRBV29-1	-	-	TRBJ2-1
CASASDSVGYEQYF	TGTGCCAGTGCCAGCGACAGCGTAGGCTACGAGCAGTACTTC	TRBV19	-	-	TRBJ2-7
CAISAGQGYNEKLFF	TGTGCCATCAGTGCGGGTCAGGGGTATAATGAAAAACTGTTTTTT	TRBV10-3	-	once	TRBJ1-4
CASNLRGGYNEQFF	TGTGCCAGTAACCTCCGGGGAGGATATAATGAGCAGTTCTTC	TRBV19	-	-	TRBJ2-1
CASNRDRGSDTQYF	TGTGCCAGCAACCGGGACAGGGGCTCAGATACGCAGTATTTT	TRBV9	TRBD1	-	TRBJ2-3
CASALGTGGNTGELFF	TGCGCCAGCGCCCTCGGGACAGGGGGGAACACCGGGGAGCTGTTTTTT	TRBV5-1	TRBD1	-	TRBJ2-2
CAWARTGGITEAFF	TGTGCCTGGGCTAGAACAGGGGGCATCACTGAAGCTTTCTTT	TRBV30	TRBD1	-	TRBJ1-1
CASSLSTGALFF	TGTGCCAGCAGCTTAAGCACAGGGGCACTGTTTTTT	TRBV11-2	TRBD1	-	TRBJ1-4
CASSSPQGEYGYTF	TGTGCCAGCAGCTCTCCACAGGGGGAGTATGGCTACACCTTC	TRBV7-8	TRBD1	-	TRBJ1-2
CASSLGGGDADTQYF	TGCGCCAGCAGCTTGGGGGGAGGAGATGCAGATACGCAGTATTTT	TRBV5-1	-	-	TRBJ2-3
CASSEGGTGYSPLHF	TGTGCCAGCAGTGAAGGTGGGACAGGGTACTCACCCCTCCACTTT	TRBV6-1	TRBD1	few	TRBJ1-6
CASSLVGGTSWDTQYF	TGTGCCAGCAGCTTAGTAGGAGGGACTAGCTGGGATACGCAGTATTTT	TRBV7-2	TRBD2	-	TRBJ2-3
CASSTPQAGGGYEQYF	TGTGCCAGTAGTACCCCTCAAGCGGGAGGAGGTTACGAGCAGTACTTC	TRBV19	TRBD2	-	TRBJ2-7
CASSLVVGRGNGYTF	TGTGCCAGCAGCTTAGTCGTCGGCAGGGGGAATGGCTACACCTTC	TRBV5-5	TRBD1	-	TRBJ1-2
CASSFGTSGISYNEQFF	TGCGCCAGCAGCTTTGGGACTAGCGGGATCTCCTACAATGAGCAGTTCTTC	TRBV5-1	TRBD2	-	TRBJ2-1
CASSARGNTEAFF	TGTGCCAGCTCAGCCAGGGGGAACACTGAAGCTTTCTTT	TRBV18	-	-	TRBJ1-1
CSATTGGAEQYF	TGCAGCGCTACAACAGGGGGAGCCGAGCAGTACTTC	TRBV29-1	TRBD1	-	TRBJ2-7
CAWVRSTEAFF	TGTGCCTGGGTGAGGTCCACTGAAGCTTTCTTT	TRBV30	-	-	TRBJ1-1
CASSSGSNEQFF	TGTGCCAGTAGTTCGGGGAGCAATGAGCAGTTCTTC	TRBV19	-	-	TRBJ2-1
CATLQRSVSTDTRYF	TGTGCCACCCTTCAACGGTCCGTCTCGACAGATACGCGGTATTTT	TRBV27	-	-	TRBJ2-3
CASIDGTGLTYEQYF	TGTGCCAGTATCGACGGGACAGGGTTAACCTACGAGCAGTACTTC	TRBV19	TRBD1	few	TRBJ2-7
CASSFQGAQETQYF	TGCGCCAGCAGCTTTCAGGGGGCCCAAGAGACCCAGTACTTC	TRBV5-1	TRBD1	-	TRBJ2-5
CASSPPDREPYGYTF	TGTGCCAGCAGCCCCCCGGACAGGGAGCCCTATGGCTACACCTTC	TRBV6-5	TRBD1	-	TRBJ1-2
CASSLSSGSRAEQFF	TGTGCCAGCAGCTTGAGTAGCGGGAGTCGTGCTGAGCAGTTCTTC	TRBV13	TRBD2	-	TRBJ2-1
CASSVGDRGVNEQFF	TGTGCCAGCAGCGTGGGGGACAGGGGGGTCAATGAGCAGTTCTTC	TRBV7-6	TRBD1	-	TRBJ2-1
CASSLFSRDGYTF	TGTGCCAGCAGCTTATTTTCCAGGGATGGCTACACCTTC	TRBV11-2	-	-	TRBJ1-2
CASSFWRETQYF	TGTGCCAGCAGCTTTTGGCGGGAGACCCAGTACTTC	TRBV11-2	-	-	TRBJ2-5
CSAPGGDTQYF	TGCAGCGCCCCCGGAGGGGATACGCAGTATTTT	TRBV29-1	-	-	TRBJ2-3
CASSVATGGGTEAFF	TGTGCCAGCAGCGTAGCTACAGGGGGAGGTACTGAAGCTTTCTTT	TRBV9	TRBD1	-	TRBJ1-1
CASSEERGHQPQHF	TGTGCCAGCAGTGAAGAAAGGGGGCATCAGCCCCAGCATTTT	TRBV2	TRBD1	-	TRBJ1-5
CASGLMTNTEAFF	TGTGCTAGTGGTTTGATGACTAACACTGAAGCTTTCTTT	TRBV12-5	-	-	TRBJ1-1
CASSMPPGLAGANEQFF	TGTGCCAGTAGTATGCCCCCGGGACTAGCGGGGGCCAATGAGCAGTTCTTC	TRBV19	TRBD2	-	TRBJ2-1
CASSLDRAGNSPLHF	TGCGCCAGCAGCTTGGACAGGGCGGGTAATTCACCCCTCCACTTT	TRBV5-1	-	-	TRBJ1-6
CASSLISPDTQYF	TGTGCCAGCAGCTTAATTAGCCCAGATACGCAGTATTTT	TRBV7-9	-	-	TRBJ2-3